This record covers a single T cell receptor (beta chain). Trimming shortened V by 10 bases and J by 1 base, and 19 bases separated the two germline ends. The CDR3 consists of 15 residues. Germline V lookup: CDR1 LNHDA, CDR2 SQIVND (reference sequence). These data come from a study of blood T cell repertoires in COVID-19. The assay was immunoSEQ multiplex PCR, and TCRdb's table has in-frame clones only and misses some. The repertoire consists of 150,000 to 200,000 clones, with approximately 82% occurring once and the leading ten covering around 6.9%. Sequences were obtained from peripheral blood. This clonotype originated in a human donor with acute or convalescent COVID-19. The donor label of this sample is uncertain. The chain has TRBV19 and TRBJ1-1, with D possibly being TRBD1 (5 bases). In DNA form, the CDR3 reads TGTGCCACCGCACCCCGACAGCTCCAGAACACTGAAGCTTTCTTT. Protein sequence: CATAPRQLQNTEAFF.